This TCR beta chain comes out of a study of cytomegalovirus exposure and HLA in healthy donors. Study-wide background: Ancestry clustering placed 81% of more than 350 genotyped donors in the Caucasian-associated cluster.

CDR3 length equals 14 residues. Trimming at V came to 4 bases and at J to 4 bases, leaving 5 bases not matched to a gene. Germline CDR1 and CDR2: SGHNT and YYREEE (reference sequence). This PCR relied on a set of 60 Vbeta primers and 13 Jbeta primers. The repertoire was sequenced with immunoSEQ multiplex PCR; TCRdb's copy has only in-frame clones and lacks some. The sample lists about 160,000 clones, approximately 72% occurring once. Findings of the study overall: Previous analysis showed most TCR beta V segments were productive about 87% or about 30% of the time. Reports showed the classifier diagnosing cytomegalovirus status with high specificity and sensitivity. Researchers reported in a later analysis that a missense DCLRE1C variant was tied to TCR beta V- and J-gene trimming.

Worth noting for this clone: The antigen is not known.

Material: PBMCs. The V gene is TRBV5-4, the J gene TRBJ2-3, with TRBD2 matching over 8 bases. The sequence came from a female donor in good health and CMV-seronegative. The CDR3, as DNA: TGTGCCAGCAGCCAAGCGGGAGACTCAGATACGCAGTATTTT. Protein: CASSQAGDSDTQYF.